This T cell receptor (beta chain) was found in a study of graft-versus-host responses after intestinal transplantation. Background on the study: After anti-thymocyte globulin induction, recipients took tacrolimus and steroids for 3 to 4 years.

Profiling relied on immunoSEQ multiplex PCR, and the TCRdb table lists in-frame clones only, not all of them. The data show more than 15,000 clones, with around 79% seen just once and roughly 8% held by the top ten. The graft tissue was processed, and this released both intraepithelial and lamina propria lymphocytes. The CDR3 runs to 14 residues. Trimming at V came to 10 bases and at J to 6 bases, leaving 11 bases not matched to a gene. Germline assignment: CDR1 LNHDA and CDR2 SQIVND (reference sequence). Study-level points and caveats: High graft-versus-host to host-versus-graft T cell clonal ratios marked allografts of patients with graft-donor macrochimerism. GvH clonotypes were identified within recipient marrow, with a subset emerging first in ileum or blood.

On this clone itself: What it binds is unknown.

Sequencing was performed on ileum tissue, taken roughly 490 days after intestinal transplant. The TCR sequence derives from a human patient who received an intestinal transplant, so some T cells may come from the graft donor. The V gene is TRBV19, the J gene TRBJ1-1, with 10 bases aligning to TRBD1. The CDR3 DNA reads as TGTGCCACCCGACCTCGACAGGGGGCTGCTGAAGCTTTCTTT. Encoded protein: CATRPRQGAAEAFF.